Described below is a single T cell receptor beta chain sequence and its context. This entry comes from a study of blood T cell repertoires in COVID-19. Study details: Sites in the United States, Italy and Spain provided acute and convalescent COVID-19 samples. The cDNA or gDNA used as material had been derived from T cells, B-cell-depleted T cells, or PBMCs.

Germline values: CDR1 MGHRA, CDR2 YSYEKL. CDR3 length: 15 residues. Trimming removed 4 bases from V and 7 bases from J; junction bases left unmatched: 3. This table comes from immunoSEQ multiplex PCR, and its TCRdb copy is limited to in-frame clones, with some not included. Of hundreds of thousands of clones detected, more than 70% appear once; the ten largest clones hold about 7.3%. It was during active infection that Seattle patients were enrolled and then longitudinally followed. This sequence joins TRBV4-1 and TRBJ2-2; TRBD2 matches at 13 bases. The source of this sequence is a woman aged 70-85 years with COVID-19, enrolled during active disease. Sequenced input: peripheral blood. This CDR3 reads CASSLRTSGGGELFF. CDR3 sequence (DNA): TGCGCCAGCAGCCTGCGGACTAGCGGGGGCGGGGAGCTGTTTTTT.